The 18 T cell receptor beta chains given below trace back to one sample, sequenced in a study of blood T cell repertoires in COVID-19 (dated by TCRdb to 2018 to 2021). Libraries were made using the immunoSEQ multiplex PCR assay. TCRdb mirrors the immuneACCESS table, restricted to in-frame sequences. Some clones are absent from its copies; in checked studies, under half trace to an unresolved V gene, and the reason for the others is unknown. Recorded for this sample are roughly 320,000 clones; 90% to 95% of them occurred a single time. 3.5% to 5% of the sample rests with the top ten. Specimen: PBMCs or T cells enriched from blood (not recorded which). The receptor set was obtained from a woman in her 30s who had been exposed to COVID-19.

Only one count was recorded for this clone. The V and J genes are TRBV24-1 and TRBJ1-5; D perhaps matches TRBD1 (6 bases). V was clipped by 3 bases and J by 0 bases, with 17 bases between them. Per germline, CDR1 KGHDR and CDR2 SFDVKD. CDR3 size: 18 residues. CDR3 loop: CATSDGRGQAYSNQPQHF. In nucleotides, the CDR3 is TGTGCCACCAGTGATGGGAGGGGACAAGCATATAGCAATCAGCCCCAGCATTTT.

The rearrangement uses TRBV4-2 and TRBJ2-5, with D perhaps matching TRBD1 (10 bases). Trimming removed 4 bases from V and 5 bases from J, with 23 bases in between. Germline V gene data show CDR1 as LGHNA and CDR2 as YNFKEQ. This CDR3 region has 17 residues. The CDR3, as DNA: TGTGCCAGCAGCCCGTGGCGGGGGGGACAGGGGAGGGAGACCCAGTACTTC. As protein: CASSPWRGGQGRETQYF.

The chain employs TRBV7-2 and TRBJ1-2; D ambiguous. Looked up from germline, CDR1 is SGHTA and CDR2 is FQGNSA. The CDR3 loop spans 16 amino acids. V was shortened by 1 base and J by 8 bases, with 20 bases between the two germline ends. This chain's CDR3 is CASSLGYPGGAMGYTF. The CDR3 DNA reads as TGTGCCAGCAGCTTAGGCTACCCAGGAGGTGCTATGGGCTACACCTTC.

The chain links TRBV7-8 to TRBJ2-3; perhaps TRBD2 as D (6 bases). Per the germline V gene, CDR1 is SGHVS and CDR2 is FQNEAQ. V was trimmed by 3 bases and J by 8 bases, leaving 6 bases between them. The CDR3 totals 11 residues. For the CDR3, the DNA is TGTGCCAGCAGCTTGGAGGGTACGCAGTATTTT. Translating gives CASSLEGTQYF. Using reference TRBV7-8 and TRBJ2-3 for the parts outside the CDR3, the full variable domain is GAGVSQSPRYKVAKRGQDVALRCDPISGHVSLFWYQQALGQGPEFLTYFQNEAQLDKSGLPSDRFFAERPEGSVSTLKIQRTQQEDSAVYLCASSLEGTQYFGPGTRLTVL.

This chain links TRBV5-1 with TRBJ1-5, with 9 positions matching TRBD1. The CDR3 sequence is 15 residues long. Trimming cost V 4 bases and J 6 bases; bases outside gene matches: 8. CDR1 and CDR2 from the germline V gene are SGHRS and YFSETQ. CDR3 DNA sequence: TGCGCCAGCAGCCCCGGGACAGGGCTGGGTCAGCCCCAGCATTTT. Protein product: CASSPGTGLGQPQHF. Full variable domain (remainder filled in from reference TRBV5-1 and TRBJ1-5): KAGVTQTPRYLIKTRGQQVTLSCSPISGHRSVSWYQQTPGQGLQFLFEYFSETQRNKGNFPGRFSGRQFSNSRSEMNVSTLELGDSALYLCASSPGTGLGQPQHFGDGTRLSIL.

V gene TRBV27 combines with J gene TRBJ1-6, with TRBD1 identical over 9 bases. From germline, CDR1 is MNHEY and CDR2 SMNVEV (reference sequence). Germline trimming cut 8 bases from V and 10 bases from J; bases unmatched to any gene: 9. This CDR3 comprises 14 residues. CDR3 bases: TGTGCCAGCGGCCAGGACAGGGGAGAATCACCCCTCCACTTT. This translates into CASGQDRGESPLHF.

The chain employs TRBV3-1 (or the pseudogene TRBV3-2) and TRBJ2-4; D may be TRBD1 (5 bases). There are 15 residues in the CDR3. V lost 1 base to trimming and J lost 2 bases, with 9 bases between them. Looked up from germline, CDR1 is LGHDT and CDR2 is YNNKEL (reference sequence). CDR3 region: CASSQGGLTKNIQYF. The CDR3 DNA reads TGTGCCAGCAGCCAAGGGGGCCTGACCAAAAACATTCAGTACTTC.

The V call is TRBV7-6, the J call TRBJ1-3; no reliable D call. This CDR3 region has 16 residues. Germline V gene data show CDR1 as SGHVS and CDR2 as FNYEAQ. V was shortened by 4 bases and J by 4 bases, with 17 bases between the two germline ends. The CDR3 spells CASSSGPDLAGNTIYF. The CDR3 DNA follows: TGTGCCAGCAGCTCGGGTCCCGACCTGGCAGGAAACACCATATATTTT.

This rearrangement joins TRBV6-5 to TRBJ1-2; 11 bases align to TRBD1. The CDR3 consists of 14 residues. Germline-derived CDR1 and CDR2 are MNHEY and SVGAGI. V was clipped by 6 bases and J by 1 base; unmatched bases: 1. CDR3: CASRGTGGNYGYTF. CDR3 nucleotide sequence: TGTGCCAGCAGGGGGACAGGGGGTAACTATGGCTACACCTTC.

V is TRBV13 and J is TRBJ2-1; possible D gene TRBD1, 5 bases. The ends were cut back, 5 bases at V and 3 bases at J, with 11 bases in the middle. Per the germline V gene, CDR1 is PRHDT and CDR2 is FYEKMQ (reference sequence). CDR3 length equals 14 residues. CDR3 residues: CASSPWQGYNEQFF. DNA of the CDR3: TGTGCCAGCAGCCCCTGGCAGGGCTACAATGAGCAGTTCTTC.

The rearrangement links TRBV6-4 to TRBJ2-1, with 12 bases fitting TRBD2. Germline V gene data show CDR1 as MRHNA and CDR2 as SNTAGT. The CDR3 has 20 residues. CDR3 in DNA: TGTGCGCCCAAGGGATGGGCTAGCGGGGGGGTTGATAGCTCCTACAATGAGCAGTTCTTC. Translation gives CAPKGWASGGVDSSYNEQFF.

V is TRBV4-3 and J is TRBJ2-5, with TRBD1 matching over 7 bases. V lost 3 bases and J lost 5; bases outside the gene matches: 9. The CDR3 totals 15 residues. The V gene's germline CDR1 is LGHNA and CDR2 YSLEER. The CDR3 protein is CASSHAGQVRETQYF. CDR3 coding DNA: TGCGCCAGCAGCCATGCCGGACAGGTCCGGGAGACCCAGTACTTC.

This clone was found a few times. The rearrangement links TRBV6-5 to TRBJ2-2; D remains unclear. V lost 2 bases and J lost 5, with 12 bases in between. The germline gives CDR1 MNHEY, CDR2 SVGAGI. The CDR3 runs 15 residues. CDR3 nucleotide sequence: TGTGCCAGCAGTTACCAGGTTCTATGGACCGGGGAGCTGTTTTTT. Amino acid sequence: CASSYQVLWTGELFF.

The rearrangement uses TRBV19 and TRBJ2-1, with TRBD2 matching over 9 bases. Germline CDR1 reads LNHDA; CDR2 reads SQIVND (reference sequence). J was trimmed by 4 bases and V by 1 base; bases with no gene match: 8. The CDR3 has 17 amino acids. CDR3 residues: CASSIVVSGGPYNEQFF. DNA of the CDR3: TGTGCCAGTAGTATAGTGGTGAGCGGGGGGCCTTACAATGAGCAGTTCTTC.

V and J are TRBV7-9 and TRBJ1-1; D unclear. The germline V and J ends were trimmed by 2 bases and 0 bases, with 10 bases remaining between them. In germline, CDR1 is SEHNR, CDR2 FQNEAQ (reference sequence). CDR3 length equals 15 residues. CDR3 DNA: TGTGCCAGCAGCTTAAGAGTCGGTTTGAACACTGAAGCTTTCTTT. This sequence encodes CASSLRVGLNTEAFF.

This chain connects TRBV19 to TRBJ2-1; D may be TRBD2 (5 bases). Germline lookup yields CDR1 LNHDA and CDR2 SQIVND (reference sequence). With 8 bases removed from V and 4 bases from J, the gap between germline ends came to 15 bases. The length of the CDR3 is 14 residues. The CDR3 loop reads CASRPGTPYNEQFF. The CDR3, as DNA: TGTGCCAGTCGCCCGGGAACTCCGTACAATGAGCAGTTCTTC.

The V and J genes are TRBV10-1 and TRBJ2-7; TRBD2 agrees at 7 bases. This CDR3 spans 14 amino acids. V gave up 6 bases and J gave up 4 bases; unmatched junction bases: 9. Germline assignment: CDR1 WNHNN and CDR2 SYGVQD (reference sequence). CDR3 residues: CASSPFRGDYEQYF. The CDR3 DNA is TGCGCCAGCAGCCCCTTTCGGGGGGATTACGAGCAGTACTTC.

The chain joins TRBV4-2 to TRBJ1-2, with a possible D match to TRBD1 (6 bases). This CDR3 is built from 16 residues. Germline V CDR1 and CDR2: LGHNA, YNFKEQ. Trimming took 1 base from V and 7 from J, leaving 19 bases between them. The CDR3 bases are TGTGCCAGCAGCCAAGGTTGGGCAGGGGTTGGCGGTGGCTACACCTTC. Residues: CASSQGWAGVGGGYTF.